The subject of this entry is one TCR beta chain. This clone appeared once. It has no known antigen specificity. No clone much larger than this one lies a single base away; base qualities are absent. Trimming leaves V shorter by 2 bases and J shorter by 3 bases, with the junction holding 3 bases beyond the gene matches. From the cysteine up to the phenylalanine, the CDR3 has a length of 15 residues. The entry retains the CDR3 DNA only, 45 bases that are in frame from base 1. As encoded in the germline V gene (reference sequence), CDR1 is MNHEY while CDR2 is SMNVEV. TCRbeta CDR3 regions were amplified from genomic DNA by means of the immunoSEQ Assay, a bias-controlled multiplex PCR. The study's own analysis went as follows. Nucleated cell counts per sample were estimated from amplification of reference gene primers within the assay. To quantify the absolute abundance of each unique TCRbeta CDR3 rearrangement, sequence reads were collapsed and filtered. For each sample, productive Simpson clonality was calculated by taking the square root of Simpson's diversity index across productive rearrangements. TCRdb re-hosts the immuneACCESS table, in-frame sequences only. Its copies lack some clones; in the studies checked, an unresolved V gene accounts for under half of them, and the cause for the rest is not known. The V and J calls and the clone size are those of that table, but D and trimming were determined from the DNA. The sample table lists around 170,000 clones, about 81% of them with a count of one. The ten largest clones represent 12% of the sample.

This sample stems from a study of blood T cell repertoires in COVID-19 (dated by TCRdb to 2018 to 2020). Study-level background: Samples from collaborators originated in the United States, Italy and Spain and spanned both the acute and convalescent phases of COVID-19. The material from the prospective study consisted of cDNA or gDNA derived from T cells, B-cell-depleted T cells, or PBMCs. Subjects who had been exposed to COVID-19, were actively infected with it, or had recovered from it provided the deeply sampled blood TCRbeta repertoires that made up the dataset. The repertoires were released in a freely available public database intended as a resource for research on the immune response to SARS-CoV-2. The samples were drawn from two sources: the first 160 participants of the ongoing ImmuneRACE study, and 1,000 to 1,500 subjects contributed by 6 global collaborators. Sample metadata almost always included a de-identified subject ID, COVID-19 status, age in years and sex. HLA class I and class II types, where available, came from metadata supplied by the sample provider rather than from assay-based typing. General findings and caveats noted by the study authors: The quantity of clinical and demographic metadata differed by source and by participant and was supplied without curation.

One collaborating source in Seattle enrolled patients during active infection and followed them longitudinally through the course of disease. Whole blood was collected in K2EDTA tubes by collaborating institutions according to the institutions' own protocols. For TCRbeta analysis, collaborators shipped samples as frozen whole blood, isolated PBMCs, or DNA extracted from either of those sample types. Sequencing used peripheral blood. This TCR derives from a woman older than 75 with COVID-19, enrolled during active disease. The chain is encoded by TRBV27 joined to TRBJ2-1, with TRBD1 matching 8 junction bases. At the DNA level, the sequence is TGTGCCAGCAGTTTAAACAGGGGGTACTACAATGAGCAGTTCTTC. This yields the protein CASSLNRGYYNEQFF.